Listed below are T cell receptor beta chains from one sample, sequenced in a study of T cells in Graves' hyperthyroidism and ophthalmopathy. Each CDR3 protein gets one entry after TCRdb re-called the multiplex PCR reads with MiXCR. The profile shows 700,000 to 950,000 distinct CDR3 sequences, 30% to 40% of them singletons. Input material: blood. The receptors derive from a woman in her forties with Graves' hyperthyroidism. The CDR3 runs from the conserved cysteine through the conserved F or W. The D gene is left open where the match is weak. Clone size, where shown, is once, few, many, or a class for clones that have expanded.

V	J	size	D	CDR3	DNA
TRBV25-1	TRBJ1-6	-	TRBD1	CASSPGQGVDNSPLHF	TGTGCCAGCAGCCCGGGACAGGGGGTGGATAATTCACCCCTCCACTTT
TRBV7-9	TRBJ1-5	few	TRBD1	CASSQVGTGAARGLQPQHF	TGTGCCAGCAGCCAAGTTGGGACAGGGGCCGCCAGGGGATTGCAGCCCCAGCATTTT
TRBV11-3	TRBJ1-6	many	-	CASSFEAGNSPLHF	TGTGCCAGCAGCTTTGAGGCGGGGAATTCACCCCTCCACTTT
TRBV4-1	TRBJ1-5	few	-	CASSQEGRANNQPQHF	TGCGCCAGCAGCCAAGAGGGCAGGGCCAACAATCAGCCCCAGCATTTT
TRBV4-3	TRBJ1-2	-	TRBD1	CASSQDMDRQGAYGYTF	TGCGCCAGCAGCCAAGATATGGATCGACAGGGGGCCTATGGCTACACCTTC
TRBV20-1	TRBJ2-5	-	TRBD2	CSARWGGETQYF	TGCAGTGCTAGATGGGGGGGAGAGACCCAGTACTTC
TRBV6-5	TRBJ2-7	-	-	CASLEWGRDRTYEQYF	TGTGCCAGCCTGGAATGGGGGCGGGATAGGACCTACGAGCAGTACTTC
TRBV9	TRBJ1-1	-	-	CASSVDPSGLGTEAFF	TGTGCCAGCAGCGTAGATCCCTCCGGACTTGGGACTGAAGCTTTCTTT
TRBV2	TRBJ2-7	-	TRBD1	CATWDRNYEQYF	TGTGCCACTTGGGACAGGAACTACGAGCAGTACTTC
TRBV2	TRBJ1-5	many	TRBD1	CASRGTGGNQPQHF	TGTGCCAGCAGGGGGACAGGGGGCAATCAGCCCCAGCATTTT
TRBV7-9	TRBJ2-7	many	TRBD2	CASSSRWTSGVAYEQYF	TGTGCCAGCAGCTCCCGATGGACTAGCGGGGTGGCCTACGAGCAGTACTTC
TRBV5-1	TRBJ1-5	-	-	CASSQSGQPQHF	TGTGCCAGCAGCCAATCAGGACAGCCCCAGCATTTT
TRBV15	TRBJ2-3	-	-	CATSQAGSGTDTQYF	TGTGCCACCAGTCAAGCTGGGTCGGGCACAGATACGCAGTATTTT
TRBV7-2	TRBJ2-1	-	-	CASSLVGGSYNEQFF	TGTGCCAGCAGCTTAGTTGGAGGTTCCTACAATGAGCAGTTCTTC
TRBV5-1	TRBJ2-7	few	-	CASSFAGDTYEQYF	TGCGCCAGCAGCTTTGCAGGGGACACCTACGAGCAGTACTTC
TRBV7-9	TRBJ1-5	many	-	CASSRGAEGSNQPQHF	TGTGCCAGCAGCCGGGGGGCAGAGGGGAGCAATCAGCCCCAGCATTTT
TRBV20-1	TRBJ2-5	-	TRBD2	CSAMGLAGGPYF	TGCAGTGCTATGGGGCTAGCGGGAGGGCCTTACTTC
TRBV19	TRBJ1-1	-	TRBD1	CASSIDGQGGTEAFF	TGTGCCAGTAGTATCGACGGACAGGGCGGGACTGAAGCTTTCTTT
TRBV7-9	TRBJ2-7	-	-	CASSPAWDGDEQYF	TGTGCCAGCAGCCCAGCCTGGGATGGCGACGAGCAGTACTTC
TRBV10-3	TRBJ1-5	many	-	CANRKDEGQPQHF	TGTGCCAACCGAAAGGACGAAGGTCAGCCCCAGCATTTT
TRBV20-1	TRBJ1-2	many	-	CSASKDSYYGYTF	TGCAGTGCTAGCAAGGACAGTTACTATGGCTACACCTTC
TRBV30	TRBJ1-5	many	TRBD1	CACQIRGQGQPQHF	TGTGCTTGTCAGATCAGGGGGCAAGGGCAGCCCCAGCATTTT
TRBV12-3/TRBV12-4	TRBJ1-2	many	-	CASSPFRGLDGYTF	TGTGCCAGCAGTCCTTTCCGAGGCTTGGATGGCTACACCTTC
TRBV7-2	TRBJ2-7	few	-	CASRPTDSYEQYF	TGTGCCAGCAGGCCGACAGACTCCTACGAGCAGTACTTC
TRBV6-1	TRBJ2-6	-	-	CASSEGLAGANVLTF	TGTGCCAGCAGTGAAGGGCTTGCTGGGGCCAACGTCCTGACTTTC
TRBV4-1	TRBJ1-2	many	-	CASSRRSDNYGYTF	TGCGCCAGCAGCCGCCGGAGCGACAATTATGGCTACACCTTC
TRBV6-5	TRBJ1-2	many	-	CASSEPGAGGYTF	TGTGCCAGCAGTGAACCGGGGGCTGGTGGCTACACCTTC
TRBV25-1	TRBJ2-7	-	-	CASSAADRQYF	TGTGCCAGCAGCGCCGCCGATAGGCAGTACTTC
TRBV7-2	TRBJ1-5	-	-	CASSYAGRLNQPQHF	TGTGCCAGCAGCTACGCGGGACGGCTCAATCAGCCCCAGCATTTT